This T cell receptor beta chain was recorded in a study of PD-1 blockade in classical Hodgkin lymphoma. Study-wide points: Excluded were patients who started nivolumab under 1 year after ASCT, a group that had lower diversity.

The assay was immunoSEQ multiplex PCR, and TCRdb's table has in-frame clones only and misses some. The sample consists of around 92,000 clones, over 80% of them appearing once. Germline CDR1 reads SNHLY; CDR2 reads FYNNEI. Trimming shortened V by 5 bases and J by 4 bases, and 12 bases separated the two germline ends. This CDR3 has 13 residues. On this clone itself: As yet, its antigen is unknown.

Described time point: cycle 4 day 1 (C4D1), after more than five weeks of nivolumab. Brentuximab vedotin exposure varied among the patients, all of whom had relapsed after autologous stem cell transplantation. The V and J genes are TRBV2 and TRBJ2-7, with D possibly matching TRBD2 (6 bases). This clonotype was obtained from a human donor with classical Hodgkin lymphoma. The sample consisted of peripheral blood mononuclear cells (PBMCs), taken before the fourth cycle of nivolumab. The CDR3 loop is CASSFGGVYEQYF. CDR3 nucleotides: TGTGCCAGCAGTTTTGGAGGGGTATACGAGCAGTACTTC.